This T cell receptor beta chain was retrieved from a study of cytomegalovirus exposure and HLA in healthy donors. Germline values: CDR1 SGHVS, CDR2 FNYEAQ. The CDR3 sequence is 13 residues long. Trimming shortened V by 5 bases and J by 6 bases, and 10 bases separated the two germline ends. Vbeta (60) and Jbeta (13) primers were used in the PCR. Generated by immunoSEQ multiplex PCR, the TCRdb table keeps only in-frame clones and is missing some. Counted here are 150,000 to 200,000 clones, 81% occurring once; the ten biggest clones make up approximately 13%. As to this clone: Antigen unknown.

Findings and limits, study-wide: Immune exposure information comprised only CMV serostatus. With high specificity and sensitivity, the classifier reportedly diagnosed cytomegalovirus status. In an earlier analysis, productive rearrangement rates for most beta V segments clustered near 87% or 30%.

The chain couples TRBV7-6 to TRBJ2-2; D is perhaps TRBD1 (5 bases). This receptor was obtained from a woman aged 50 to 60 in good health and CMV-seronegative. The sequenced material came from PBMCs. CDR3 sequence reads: CASSARQPGELFF. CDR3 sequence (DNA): TGTGCCAGCAGCGCCAGACAGCCCGGGGAGCTGTTTTTT.